These 30 T cell receptor beta chains share one sample of origin, sequenced in a study of shared clonotypes between healthy human individuals. TCRdb's copy holds only in-frame clones and misses some; the assay was immunoSEQ multiplex PCR. The sample lists 330,000 or so clones, over 65% occurring once. Sequencing was carried out using memory CD4+ T cells sorted from blood. Stated subset: CD45RA-negative fraction. The receptors originated from a man aged 25 to 45 in good health.

This CDR3 reads CASSLWGMRQQFF. For the CDR3, the DNA is TGTGCCAGCAGTTTATGGGGGATGCGTCAGCAGTTCTTC. The chain combines TRBV28 with TRBJ2-1; D unresolved. Trimming removed 0 bases from V and 11 bases from J, with 11 bases in between. CDR3 length: 13 amino acids. Germline CDR1 MDHEN, CDR2 SYDVKM.

This clone was counted between two and nine times. V and J are TRBV11-2 and TRBJ2-7; D ambiguous. V lost 2 bases to trimming and J lost 3 bases, with 8 bases between them. The germline gives CDR1 SGHAT, CDR2 FQNNGV. CDR3 length equals 13 residues. The CDR3 protein is CASSLNDNYEQYF. The CDR3 nucleotides are TGTGCCAGCAGCTTAAATGACAACTACGAGCAGTACTTC.

The V and J genes are TRBV2 and TRBJ2-5; no firm D call. The CDR3 runs 13 residues. Germline V gene lookup returns CDR1 SNHLY and CDR2 FYNNEI. V gave up 6 bases and J gave up 3 bases, with 11 bases separating them. The CDR3 DNA is TGTGCCAGCAGCGCGCACAGAAAAGAGACCCAGTACTTC. The encoded protein is CASSAHRKETQYF.

This chain joins TRBV30 and TRBJ2-1; D possibly matches TRBD1 or TRBD2 (5 bases each). With 3 bases removed from V and 2 bases from J, the gap between germline ends came to 14 bases. Germline V gives CDR1 GTSNPN, CDR2 SVGIG (reference sequence). The CDR3 is made up of 15 amino acids. The CDR3: CAWRLSGPTYNEQFF. Written as DNA, the CDR3 is TGTGCCTGGAGACTTTCGGGACCCACCTACAATGAGCAGTTCTTC.

This clone was seen a handful of times. This sample also contains other DNA sequences that code for the same CDR3. This chain links TRBV20-1 with TRBJ2-5; D unclear. Germline CDR1 is DFQATT and CDR2 is SNEGSKA (reference sequence). V lost 3 bases and J 4 bases, leaving 3 bases between the germline ends. The CDR3 extends over 10 amino acids. CDR3 coding DNA: TGCAGTGCTAGGGTAGAGACCCAGTACTTC. Translating it yields CSARVETQYF.

V usage is TRBV28 and J usage is TRBJ1-1; 9 nucleotides align to TRBD1. V was clipped by 1 base and J by 5 bases; unmatched bases: 2. There are 14 residues in the CDR3. Per germline, CDR1 MDHEN and CDR2 SYDVKM. The CDR3 reads CASSLSGQGTEAFF. The CDR3 bases are TGTGCCAGCAGTTTATCGGGACAGGGTACTGAAGCTTTCTTT.

The gene calls are TRBV7-3 and TRBJ1-1; D is unclear. Germline V gene sequence: CDR1 SGHTA, CDR2 FQGTGA. V was shortened by 0 bases and J by 5 bases, with 13 bases between the two germline ends. CDR3 length: 15 amino acids. The CDR3 loop is CASSLTASLGTEAFF. The CDR3 bases are TGTGCCAGCAGCTTAACGGCCAGTCTGGGGACTGAAGCTTTCTTT.

This clone is a singleton in its sample. The chain employs TRBV18 and TRBJ1-4, with D unresolved. The germline V gene encodes CDR1 KGHSH and CDR2 LQKENI. CDR3 length: 14 residues. V was cut by 4 bases and J by 7 bases, with 13 bases left in between. The CDR3 DNA reads TGTGCCAGCTCACTCCCAAGCAGCGGTGAAAAACTGTTTTTT. It encodes CASSLPSSGEKLFF.

Details on this clone: The sample contains more than one DNA sequence encoding this CDR3. The genes are TRBV10-3 and TRBJ1-1, with 7 nucleotides matching TRBD1. V lost 6 bases and J lost 8; bases outside the gene matches: 12. CDR3 length: 14 residues. Germline values: CDR1 ENHRY, CDR2 SYGVKD. The CDR3 bases are TGTGCCATCAGCCCGACACGGACAGGAGGAGAAGCTTTCTTT. This translates into CAISPTRTGGEAFF.

The chain uses TRBV18 and TRBJ2-3, with 10 nucleotides matching TRBD2. CDR1 is KGHSH and CDR2 is LQKENI in the germline V gene. V trimming: 3 bases; J trimming: 4 bases; junction bases outside the gene matches: 7. This CDR3 has 16 amino acids. The CDR3 region is CASSPLLLAGPDTQYF. The DNA for the CDR3 is TGTGCCAGCTCACCGCTATTACTAGCGGGACCAGATACGCAGTATTTT.

The rearrangement joins TRBV5-1 to TRBJ2-2; no clear D. Germline V gives CDR1 SGHRS, CDR2 YFSETQ. The CDR3 is made up of 15 amino acids. With 3 bases removed from V and 4 bases from J, the gap between germline ends came to 13 bases. Written as DNA, the CDR3 is TGCGCCAGCAGCTCTCAAGACTCGACCACCGGGGAGCTGTTTTTT. Translated, it gives CASSSQDSTTGELFF.

The genes are TRBV5-1 and TRBJ2-7, with TRBD1 matching over 8 bases. The CDR3 loop spans 15 amino acids. CDR1 is SGHRS, CDR2 YFSETQ, per germline. V lost 5 bases, J lost 5 bases, and 12 bases stayed unmatched. The CDR3: CASSYTPGTGNEQYF. The CDR3 DNA reads as TGCGCCAGCAGTTATACCCCGGGGACAGGTAACGAGCAGTACTTC.

This rearrangement joins TRBV2 to TRBJ2-7; 7 bases are shared with TRBD2. The V segment lost 8 bases and the J segment 1 base; nucleotides outside the gene matches: 2. This CDR3 has 12 residues. Germline V CDR1 and CDR2: SNHLY, FYNNEI. Written as DNA, the CDR3 is TGTGCCAGCGGACTAGGGTCCTACGAGCAGTACTTC. It codes for CASGLGSYEQYF.

V and J are TRBV7-6 and TRBJ1-1; TRBD1 might be the D (6 bases). This CDR3 has 17 residues. Trimming left V 5 bases short and J 4 bases short, with 23 bases between. From germline, CDR1 is SGHVS and CDR2 FNYEAQ. The CDR3 DNA is TGTGCCAGCAGCACCCTCGGGGGGGCTGATTCTTCCACTGAAGCTTTCTTT. As protein: CASSTLGGADSSTEAFF.

The V call is TRBV19, the J call TRBJ2-3; D not resolved. There are 16 residues in the CDR3. The V end was cut by 2 bases, the J end by 2 bases, with 14 bases between. Germline assignment: CDR1 LNHDA and CDR2 SQIVND (reference sequence). DNA for the CDR3: TGTGCCAGTAGTATATCCCCCTCGAGGCCCACAGATACGCAGTATTTT. Translated: CASSISPSRPTDTQYF.

The rearrangement uses TRBV7-9 and TRBJ2-2; D might be TRBD2 (6 bases). Germline V lookup: CDR1 SEHNR, CDR2 FQNEAQ (reference sequence). V was pared by 6 bases and J by 4 bases, with 9 bases between. The CDR3 runs 13 residues. In DNA, the CDR3 is TGTGCCAGCAGGCGGGACCTCACCGGGGAGCTGTTTTTT. This encodes CASRRDLTGELFF.

There are a few counts of this clone. The V and J genes are TRBV11-3 and TRBJ2-1, with TRBD2 matching over 9 bases. Germline assignment: CDR1 SGHNT and CDR2 YENEEA. The CDR3 covers 16 residues. V shed 1 base and J 4 bases; nucleotides not matched to a gene: 5. The CDR3 DNA sequence: TGTGCCAGCAGCTTAGGGGCGGGAGGGTCTTACAATGAGCAGTTCTTC. Encoded protein: CASSLGAGGSYNEQFF.

V is TRBV5-4 and J is TRBJ2-1, with D hard to call. The CDR3 is made up of 16 amino acids. Germline V gene data show CDR1 as SGHNT and CDR2 as YYREEE (reference sequence). V gave up 4 bases and J gave up 4 bases, with 18 bases separating them. Here the CDR3 reads CASSPMDPQFYNEQFF. The CDR3 nucleotides read TGTGCCAGCAGCCCTATGGACCCACAATTTTACAATGAGCAGTTCTTC.

The rearrangement joins TRBV5-1 to TRBJ2-1; 7 bases line up with TRBD1. The germline gives CDR1 SGHRS, CDR2 YFSETQ. This CDR3 is 14 amino acids long. Unmatched junction bases numbered 7, after V lost 2 bases and J lost 8 bases. CDR3 bases: TGCGCCAGCAGCTTTCAGACAGGGATCGATGAGCAGTTCTTC. Its translation: CASSFQTGIDEQFF.

This clone occurred many times. This rearrangement joins TRBV25-1 to TRBJ1-2; no clear D gene. The germline V and J ends were trimmed by 3 bases and 8 bases, with 22 bases remaining between them. This CDR3 spans 16 amino acids. Germline values: CDR1 MGHDK, CDR2 SYGVNS. The CDR3 DNA reads as TGTGCCAGCAGTGAGTTCGCGTCAGGCGGTTTAGGGGGCTACACCTTC. This gives the protein CASSEFASGGLGGYTF.

This chain joins TRBV7-3 and TRBJ1-4; D is unclear. V was clipped by 4 bases and J by 0 bases, with 9 bases between them. This CDR3 is 15 amino acids long. The germline gives CDR1 SGHTA, CDR2 FQGTGA. The CDR3 DNA is TGTGCCAGCAGCTCCACCGGAGCAACTAATGAAAAACTGTTTTTT. Translating it yields CASSSTGATNEKLFF. The full variable domain, completed using reference TRBV7-3 and TRBJ1-4, is GAGVSQTPSNKVTEKGKYVELRCDPISGHTALYWYRQSLGQGPEFLIYFQGTGAADDSGLPNDRFFAVRPEGSVSTLKIQRTERGDSAVYLCASSSTGATNEKLFFGSGTQLSVL.

J is TRBJ2-2 and V is TRBV7-2; weak D call: TRBD2 (5 bases). The CDR3 is 13 residues long. CDR1 SGHTA and CDR2 FQGNSA come from the germline V gene. V shed 1 base and J shed 8 bases, with 8 bases lying between them. In DNA, the CDR3 is TGTGCCAGCAGCTTAGTACGAGGGGGGGAGCTGTTTTTT. Translating it yields CASSLVRGGELFF.

For this clone: Other DNA sequences in the sample encode the same CDR3. The CDR3 nucleotides read TGTGCCAGCTCACTAAGCGGGAGCTCCTACGAGCAGTACTTC. Encoded protein: CASSLSGSSYEQYF. V and J are TRBV18 and TRBJ2-7; TRBD2 agrees at 8 bases. With V trimmed by 4 bases and J by 0 bases, 2 bases remained unmatched. The CDR3 runs 14 residues. The germline V gene has CDR1 KGHSH and CDR2 LQKENI.

The V gene is TRBV5-1, the J gene TRBJ2-2, with no clear D. CDR1 and CDR2 (germline): SGHRS, YFSETQ. V shed 0 bases and J shed 4 bases, with 7 bases lying between them. This CDR3 spans 14 amino acids. Here the CDR3 reads CASSLAAGTGELFF. The CDR3 DNA is TGCGCCAGCAGCTTGGCCGCAGGCACCGGGGAGCTGTTTTTT.

This clone was recorded only once. The chain carries TRBV10-3 and TRBJ2-7, with 11 nucleotides matching TRBD2. The CDR3 length is 15 residues. Trimming at V came to 2 bases and at J to 5 bases, leaving 5 bases not matched to a gene. Germline V gene lookup returns CDR1 ENHRY and CDR2 SYGVKD. The CDR3 here is CAISEVAGGPDEQYF. In DNA form, the CDR3 reads TGTGCCATCAGTGAGGTAGCGGGAGGGCCCGACGAGCAGTACTTC.

The rearrangement joins TRBV5-5 to TRBJ2-1; 7 positions agree with TRBD2. This CDR3 comprises 16 residues. Germline loops: CDR1 SGHKS, CDR2 YYEKEE (reference sequence). After removal of 4 bases from V and 1 base from J, the junction contained 8 bases not matched to a gene. CDR3 bases: TGTGCCAGCAGCGGGTTATCTAGCGGATCCTACAATGAGCAGTTCTTC. This gives the protein CASSGLSSGSYNEQFF.

This chain links TRBV11-2 with TRBJ2-1; the match to TRBD2 covers 11 bases. Germline trimming cut 2 bases from V and 10 bases from J; bases unmatched to any gene: 7. The CDR3 covers 15 residues. The germline V gene encodes CDR1 SGHAT and CDR2 FQNNGV. CDR3 DNA: TGTGCCAGCAGCTTAACTAGCGGGGGTGGCGGAGAGCAGTTCTTC. Translation: CASSLTSGGGGEQFF.

The V call is TRBV28, the J call TRBJ2-3, with D tentatively TRBD2 (5 bases). CDR3 length: 18 amino acids. The V and J ends lost 5 bases and 1 base respectively, with 22 bases between them. The germline gives CDR1 MDHEN, CDR2 SYDVKM. CDR3 protein: CASSPPSGGLSGTDTQYF. The CDR3 coding sequence is TGTGCCAGCAGTCCCCCTTCTGGCGGGCTGTCTGGCACAGATACGCAGTATTTT.

This rearrangement joins TRBV13 to TRBJ1-1; the match to TRBD1 covers 7 bases. CDR1 is PRHDT and CDR2 is FYEKMQ in the germline V gene (reference sequence). J was trimmed by 12 bases and V by 5 bases; bases with no gene match: 12. The CDR3 loop spans 13 amino acids. CDR3 bases: TGTGCCAGCAGCCTACCGGGACAGAGACCAACTTTCTTT. Translating it yields CASSLPGQRPTFF.

The J gene is TRBJ2-3, the V gene TRBV10-3; D uncertain. CDR3 length: 14 amino acids. The germline V and J ends were trimmed by 3 bases and 0 bases, with 7 bases remaining between them. Germline V lookup: CDR1 ENHRY, CDR2 SYGVKD. CDR3 amino acids: CAISEFRSTDTQYF. The CDR3 bases are TGTGCCATCAGTGAATTCCGGAGCACAGATACGCAGTATTTT.